Presented here are 20 T cell receptor beta chains from one specimen sequenced in a study of T cell responses to AZD1222 COVID-19 vaccine. Clones were read by immunoSEQ multiplex PCR, and TCRdb kept only the in-frame ones, dropping some. The sample contains 130,000 or so clones, roughly nine tenths of which appear only once. The sequenced sample was peripheral blood, obtained 28 days after the second AZD1222 dose. These receptors came from an adult who received the AZD1222 COVID-19 vaccine.

The rearrangement links TRBV9 to TRBJ2-3; TRBD1 matches at 8 bases. CDR1 and CDR2 (germline): SGDLS, YYNGEE. V lost 1 base to trimming and J lost 11 bases; unmatched junction nucleotides: 3. The CDR3 consists of 12 residues. CDR3 sequence: CASSVTGGRQYF. CDR3 coding DNA: TGTGCCAGCAGCGTAACAGGGGGACGGCAGTATTTT.

The chain couples TRBV11-2 to TRBJ1-4, with D possibly being TRBD1 (5 bases). Trimming took off 3 bases at V and 0 bases at J, with 11 bases between the two ends. Germline V gene lookup returns CDR1 SGHAT and CDR2 FQNNGV. The CDR3 is 16 amino acids. DNA of the CDR3: TGTGCCAGCAGCTTCGGGGCGGGGGCAACTAATGAAAAACTGTTTTTT. Translating gives CASSFGAGATNEKLFF.

This chain connects TRBV5-1 to TRBJ1-1, with a tentative D call TRBD1 (5 bases). Germline lookup yields CDR1 SGHRS and CDR2 YFSETQ. V lost 4 bases and J lost 0, with 13 bases in between. This CDR3 region has 15 residues. The CDR3 loop reads CASSRKTEMNTEAFF. The CDR3 DNA is TGCGCCAGCAGCCGGAAGACAGAGATGAACACTGAAGCTTTCTTT.

As DNA, the CDR3 is TGTGCCAGCAGCCCGCGGGACAGTCCCCTGGGCAATGAGCAGTTCTTC. Translating gives CASSPRDSPLGNEQFF. The J gene is TRBJ2-1, the V gene TRBV7-8; a weak D match, TRBD1 (7 bases). Germline CDR1 reads SGHVS; CDR2 reads FQNEAQ. Trimming left V 5 bases short and J 6 bases short, with 20 bases between. This CDR3 has 16 amino acids.

J is TRBJ1-1 and V is TRBV6-2 or TRBV6-3; D not certain. In germline, CDR1 is MNHEY, CDR2 SVGEGT. V shed 2 bases and J shed 5 bases, with 3 bases lying between them. This CDR3 is 11 amino acids long. The CDR3 DNA sequence: TGTGCCAGCAGTTACGGGACTGAAGCTTTCTTT. Encoded protein: CASSYGTEAFF.

The rearrangement joins TRBV6-5 to TRBJ1-6, with 7 bases matching TRBD1. Unmatched junction bases numbered 5, after V lost 2 bases and J lost 4 bases. The germline V gene has CDR1 MNHEY and CDR2 SVGAGI. This CDR3 comprises 16 residues. As DNA, the CDR3 is TGTGCCAGCAGTTACAAACAACAGGGGTATAATTCACCCCTCCACTTT. Protein product: CASSYKQQGYNSPLHF.

The V gene is TRBV30, the J gene TRBJ1-2; D unresolved. V dropped 8 bases and J dropped 0 bases, with 10 bases sitting between them. The CDR3 is 12 residues long. The V gene's germline CDR1 is GTSNPN and CDR2 SVGIG (reference sequence). The CDR3 spells CATPAANYGYTF. The CDR3 bases are TGTGCCACGCCTGCGGCTAACTATGGCTACACCTTC.

This sequence joins TRBV19 and TRBJ1-1, with D hard to call. The germline V gene has CDR1 LNHDA and CDR2 SQIVND (reference sequence). The CDR3 spans 11 residues. V was pared by 6 bases and J by 8 bases, with 10 bases between. DNA for the CDR3: TGTGCCAGTAGCACTCGGCTAGAAGCTTTCTTT. It codes for CASSTRLEAFF. The full variable domain, in which reference TRBV19 and TRBJ1-1 provide the parts outside the CDR3, is DGGITQSPKYLFRKEGQNVTLSCEQNLNHDAMYWYRQDPGQGLRLIYYSQIVNDFQKGDIAEGYSVSREKKESFPLTVTSAQKNPTAFYLCASSTRLEAFFGQGTRLTVV.

This sequence joins TRBV19 and TRBJ2-7, with a tentative D call TRBD1 (6 bases). The V end lost 7 bases, the J end lost 6 bases, and 16 bases lay between the germline ends. Germline V CDR1 and CDR2: LNHDA, SQIVND (reference sequence). CDR3 length equals 13 residues. CDR3 loop: CASTMTGRGEQYF. The CDR3 nucleotides read TGTGCCAGTACCATGACAGGTCGTGGCGAGCAGTACTTC. The variable domain in full, completed from reference TRBV19 and TRBJ2-7, reads DGGITQSPKYLFRKEGQNVTLSCEQNLNHDAMYWYRQDPGQGLRLIYYSQIVNDFQKGDIAEGYSVSREKKESFPLTVTSAQKNPTAFYLCASTMTGRGEQYFGPGTRLTVT.

The J gene is TRBJ1-4, the V gene TRBV19; 10 positions match TRBD1. CDR1 is LNHDA and CDR2 is SQIVND in the germline V gene (reference sequence). This CDR3 spans 14 amino acids. The trim removed 4 bases at V and 7 bases at J, leaving 3 bases unmatched. CDR3 region: CASSTGQGFEKLFF. The CDR3 bases are TGTGCCAGTAGTACGGGACAGGGGTTTGAAAAACTGTTTTTT.

The chain employs TRBV6-5 and TRBJ1-1, with 7 bases fitting TRBD1. CDR3 length equals 13 residues. CDR1 is MNHEY and CDR2 is SVGAGI in the germline V gene. Trimming removed 7 bases from V and 6 bases from J; junction bases left unmatched: 8. The CDR3 region is CASTYARGAEAFF. CDR3 sequence (DNA): TGTGCCAGCACTTATGCCAGGGGGGCTGAAGCTTTCTTT.

The V call is TRBV6-5, the J call TRBJ2-1; D is ambiguous. CDR3 length equals 13 residues. With 1 base removed from V and 0 bases from J, the gap between germline ends came to 1 base. Germline-derived CDR1 and CDR2 are MNHEY and SVGAGI. CDR3 region: CASSYYSYNEQFF. In DNA, the CDR3 is TGTGCCAGCAGTTACTACTCCTACAATGAGCAGTTCTTC.

The chain carries TRBV28 and TRBJ2-1, with 7 bases identical to TRBD2. The CDR3 totals 14 residues. Trimming took 8 bases from V and 0 from J; bases not matched to a gene: 4. Germline-derived CDR1 and CDR2 are MDHEN and SYDVKM. This CDR3 is CASRPGGSYNEQFF. CDR3 DNA: TGTGCCAGCCGCCCGGGGGGCTCCTACAATGAGCAGTTCTTC.

V and J are TRBV9 and TRBJ2-2, with D maybe TRBD1 (6 bases). In germline, CDR1 is SGDLS, CDR2 YYNGEE. This CDR3 has 13 amino acids. Trimming shortened V by 0 bases and J by 6 bases, and 6 bases separated the two germline ends. DNA of the CDR3: TGTGCCAGCAGCGTAGGGACAGCCGGGGAGCTGTTTTTT. Its translation: CASSVGTAGELFF.

In its sample, this clone was seen once. V usage is TRBV3-1 (or the pseudogene TRBV3-2) and J usage is TRBJ1-3; D not certain. CDR3 size: 15 residues. V lost 1 base, J lost 3 bases, and 10 bases lay in between. Germline CDR1 and CDR2: LGHDT and YNNKEL (reference sequence). The CDR3 nucleotides read TGTGCCAGCAGCCAAGGGGCGGTTATTGGAAACACCATATATTTT. Translated: CASSQGAVIGNTIYF.

This rearrangement joins TRBV5-6 to TRBJ2-7; D not resolved. V was cut by 1 base and J by 2 bases, with 13 bases left in between. Per germline, CDR1 SGHDT and CDR2 YYEEEE. The CDR3 consists of 15 residues. CDR3 amino acids: CASSLRAFRAYEQYF. DNA for the CDR3: TGTGCCAGCAGCTTGCGGGCCTTTAGGGCCTACGAGCAGTACTTC.

The chain combines TRBV5-5 with TRBJ2-4; a weak D match, TRBD1 (5 bases). Germline assignment: CDR1 SGHKS and CDR2 YYEKEE (reference sequence). The CDR3 is made up of 15 amino acids. The V end was cut by 4 bases, the J end by 0 bases, with 11 bases between. CDR3 DNA: TGTGCCAGCAGCCCGGCGACAGTAGCCAAAAACATTCAGTACTTC. Its translation: CASSPATVAKNIQYF. The full variable domain, its missing parts supplied by reference TRBV5-5 and TRBJ2-4, is DAGVTQSPTHLIKTRGQQVTLRCSPISGHKSVSWYQQVLGQGPQFIFQYYEKEERGRGNFPDRFSARQFPNYSSELNVNALLLGDSALYLCASSPATVAKNIQYFGAGTRLSVL.

The gene calls are TRBV5-6 and TRBJ2-7; D remains unclear. Per the germline V gene, CDR1 is SGHDT and CDR2 is YYEEEE. Trimming stripped 0 bases from V and 3 bases from J, with 10 bases between. The CDR3 sequence is 14 residues long. Here the CDR3 reads CASSLGGDFYEQYF. CDR3 DNA sequence: TGTGCCAGCAGCTTGGGAGGTGACTTCTACGAGCAGTACTTC.

The rearrangement links TRBV15 to TRBJ2-7, with 9 bases fitting TRBD1. V dropped 1 base and J dropped 2; count of bases not matched to a gene: 3. The V gene's germline CDR1 is LNHNV and CDR2 YYDKDF (reference sequence). This CDR3 region has 15 residues. The CDR3 region has the DNA TGTGCCACCAGCAGAGCCGGGGACAGGGCCTACGAGCAGTACTTC. Residues: CATSRAGDRAYEQYF.

This sequence joins TRBV19 and TRBJ2-2; 10 bases match TRBD1. Germline V gene sequence: CDR1 LNHDA, CDR2 SQIVND (reference sequence). The ends lost 4 bases at V and 7 bases at J; junction bases unmatched: 3. The CDR3 sequence is 14 residues long. CDR3 nucleotides: TGTGCCAGTAGTAGGACAGGGGGGATCGGGGAGCTGTTTTTT. This encodes CASSRTGGIGELFF.